The T cell receptor (beta chain) described here comes from a study of a mutant IDH1 vaccine in newly diagnosed glioma. TCRdb's copy holds only in-frame clones and misses some; the assay was immunoSEQ multiplex PCR. The table lists approximately 81,000 clones, about 82% of them singletons. Time point defined: week 23, last vaccination. Topical imiquimod accompanied each vaccine dose, which consisted of 300 ug of mutant IDH1 20-mer peptide. This clone has only one observation. The antigen remains undetermined. V was clipped by 6 bases and J by 2 bases, with 13 bases between them. This CDR3 spans 14 amino acids. Looked up from germline, CDR1 is LNHDA and CDR2 is SQIVND (reference sequence).

The receptor was derived from a man between 25 and 39 years old with glioma. Some clones in this sample may be carry-over from other donors' samples. The sequenced sample was PBMCs, obtained from a glioma patient whose treatment included an IDH1 peptide vaccine. This chain joins TRBV19 and TRBJ2-5; D remains ambiguous. The DNA for the CDR3 is TGTGCCAGTAGACAGAATACCCTACAAGAGACCCAGTACTTC. This sequence encodes CASRQNTLQETQYF.